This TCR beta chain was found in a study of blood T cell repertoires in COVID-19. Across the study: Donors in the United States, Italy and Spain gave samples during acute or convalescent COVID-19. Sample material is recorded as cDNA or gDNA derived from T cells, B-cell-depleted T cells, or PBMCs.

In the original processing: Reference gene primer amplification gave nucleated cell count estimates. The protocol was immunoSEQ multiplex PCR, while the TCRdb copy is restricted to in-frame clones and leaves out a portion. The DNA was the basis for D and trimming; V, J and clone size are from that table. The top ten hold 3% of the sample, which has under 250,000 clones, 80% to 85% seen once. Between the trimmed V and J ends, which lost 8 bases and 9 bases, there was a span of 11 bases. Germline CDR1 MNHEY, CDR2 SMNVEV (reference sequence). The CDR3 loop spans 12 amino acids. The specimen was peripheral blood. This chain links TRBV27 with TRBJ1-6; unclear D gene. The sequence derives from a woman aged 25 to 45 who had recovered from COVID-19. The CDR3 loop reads CASSRNVSPLHF. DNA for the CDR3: TGTGCCAGCTCGAGAAATGTTTCACCCCTCCACTTT.